The rows below give T cell receptor beta chains drawn from one sample of a study of sequential checkpoint blockade in melanoma. The table came from immunoSEQ multiplex PCR; TCRdb's copy has only in-frame clones and leaves some out. The sample lists 10,000 or so clones; approximately 73% were seen once. The sequencing here drew on CD8+ T cells sorted from blood (inferred from file names), taken from a patient given nivolumab and ipilimumab in sequence. These receptors originate from a human donor with melanoma. Both conserved end residues are part of each CDR3.

v_call cdr3_aa
TRBV25-1 CASSVSRGELFF
TRBV13 CASSLGLEHYNEQFF
TRBV6-6 CASSYPTSGRTDEQFF
TRBV7-9 CASSLEGQSYYGYTF
TRBV5-1 CASSPTSGGAWNEQFF
TRBV9 CASSVVVGTDTQYF
TRBV6-4 CASSPGQGNTDTQYF
TRBV5-1 CASSGLQGLNTEAFF
TRBV6-4 CASSDGATEPAFF
TRBV27 CASSLSRDIGYTF
TRBV19 CASSWTSPTYNEQFF
TRBV19 CASSISSSGTPYNEQFF
TRBV6-4 CASSDSDRGDYNEQFF
TRBV5-4 CASSLGDTLALRGYTF
TRBV19 CASSIDLGSNYGYTF